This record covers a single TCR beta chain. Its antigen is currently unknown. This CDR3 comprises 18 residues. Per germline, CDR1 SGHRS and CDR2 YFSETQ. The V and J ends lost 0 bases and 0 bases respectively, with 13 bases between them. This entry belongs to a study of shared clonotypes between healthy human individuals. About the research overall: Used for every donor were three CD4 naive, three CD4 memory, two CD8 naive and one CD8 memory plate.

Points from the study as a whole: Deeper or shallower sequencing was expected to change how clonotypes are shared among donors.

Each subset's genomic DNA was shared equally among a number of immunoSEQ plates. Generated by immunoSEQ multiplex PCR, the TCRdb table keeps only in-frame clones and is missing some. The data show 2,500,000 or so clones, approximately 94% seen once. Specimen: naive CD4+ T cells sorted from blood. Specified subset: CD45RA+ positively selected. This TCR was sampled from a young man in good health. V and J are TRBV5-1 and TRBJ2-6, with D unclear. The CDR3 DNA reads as TGCGCCAGCAGCTTGGGAAACAAGGTTAGCTCTGGGGCCAACGTCCTGACTTTC. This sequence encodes CASSLGNKVSSGANVLTF.